This TCR beta chain was captured by sequencing in a study of patients and donors after allogeneic stem cell transplantation. TCRdb recomputed calls from the RT-PCR reads with MiXCR, one row per CDR3 protein. The sample has 920,000 or so distinct CDR3 sequences, roughly 18% seen once. This clonotype was counted a few times. V lost 3 bases, J lost 5 bases, and 8 bases lay in between. Germline V gene lookup returns CDR1 SNHLY and CDR2 FYNNEI. The length of the CDR3 is 13 residues. The sequence was obtained from a human donor who was either an allogeneic HSCT recipient or a stem cell or donor lymphocyte infusion donor (not recorded which). It is not recorded whose cells these are; they may come from a transplant donor. The sample consisted of blood, either unsorted or a sorted T cell fraction (not recorded which). The V call is TRBV2, the J call TRBJ2-1; possibly TRBD2 for D (5 bases). The CDR3 sequence is CASSERANNEQFF. The CDR3 DNA reads as TGTGCCAGCAGTGAGAGGGCCAACAATGAGCAGTTCTTC.